The present TCR beta chain was sequenced within a study of early T cells in non-severe SARS-CoV-2 infection. About the study: The sequenced material was bulk RNA from unsorted whole blood, and its chains were unpaired.

The CDR3 runs to 10 residues. The germline CDR1 and CDR2 sequences are SQVTM and ANQGSEA. General observations from the study: The matching step, a VDJdb search, favored anti-spike CD8 responses and missed private and CD4 specificities.

Unique molecular identifiers were affixed to single, distinct cDNA molecules. TCRdb re-called the 5' RACE reads with MiXCR, one entry per CDR3 protein. This table has 50,000 to 70,000 distinct CDR3 sequences, around an eighth appearing once. This clonotype was counted at least ten times. What it recognizes is unknown. Relative to the germline gene, one junction end is altered; a read error may explain this. The V and J genes are TRBV29-1 and TRBJ2-1, with 10 bases identical to TRBD2. Sequencing used whole blood. The sequence was collected from an adult who was a healthcare worker with PCR-confirmed SARS-CoV-2 infection or an uninfected control (not recorded which). The CDR3 DNA reads as TGCAGCGTTGAGGTGAGCGGGAGGGCCTTC. This encodes CSVEVSGRAF.